Below are 25 T cell receptor beta chains sequenced from a single sample in a study of cytomegalovirus exposure and HLA in healthy donors. Primers: 60 Vbeta forward and 13 Jbeta reverse. Method: immunoSEQ multiplex PCR; TCRdb's copy keeps in-frame clones and lacks some. Of 100,000 to 150,000 clones listed, 15% to 19% are singletons. Sequencing was carried out using PBMCs. The receptors here all came from a young woman in good health and CMV-seronegative.

This clone was observed a handful of times. The rearrangement uses TRBV11-1 and TRBJ2-7; 7 bases fit TRBD2. V lost 6 bases to trimming and J lost 2 bases; unmatched junction nucleotides: 7. Germline V gene lookup returns CDR1 SGHAT and CDR2 FQDESV (reference sequence). This CDR3 spans 14 amino acids. CDR3 coding DNA: TGTGCCAGCAGACCCTCGGGAGGAGCCTACGAGCAGTACTTC. It is translated as CASRPSGGAYEQYF. The entire variable domain, with the rest obtained from reference TRBV11-1 and TRBJ2-7, is as follows: EAEVAQSPRYKITEKSQAVAFWCDPISGHATLYWYRQILGQGPELLVQFQDESVVDDSQLPKDRFSAERLKGVDSTLKIQPAELGDSAMYLCASRPSGGAYEQYFGPGTRLTVT.

The CDR3 DNA follows: TGTGCCAGCAGTCCGACCGGGAACTATGGCTACACCTTC. Its protein is CASSPTGNYGYTF. J is TRBJ1-2 and V is TRBV6-5; D is ambiguous. The CDR3 runs 13 residues. V was trimmed by 5 bases and J by 2 bases, leaving 9 bases between them. Per the germline V gene, CDR1 is MNHEY and CDR2 is SVGAGI.

This sequence joins TRBV7-8 and TRBJ2-5; 9 nucleotides align to TRBD2. Germline trimming cut 1 base from V and 2 bases from J; bases unmatched to any gene: 5. The germline gives CDR1 SGHVS, CDR2 FQNEAQ. This CDR3 is built from 16 residues. The CDR3: CASSLEGSGSQETQYF. In nucleotides, the CDR3 is TGTGCCAGCAGCTTAGAGGGTAGCGGGAGTCAAGAGACCCAGTACTTC.

V is TRBV7-3 and J is TRBJ1-1; no firm D call. The ends were cut back, 5 bases at V and 1 base at J, with 8 bases in the middle. The CDR3 has 13 amino acids. The V gene's germline CDR1 is SGHTA and CDR2 FQGTGA. The CDR3 spells CASSEQANTEAFF. Written as DNA, the CDR3 is TGTGCCAGCAGCGAGCAGGCGAACACTGAAGCTTTCTTT.

This clone has only a few counts. The chain employs TRBV6-5 and TRBJ1-3; the D gene is possibly TRBD1 (5 bases). With 6 bases removed from V and 1 base from J, the gap between germline ends came to 13 bases. Germline CDR1 is MNHEY and CDR2 is SVGAGI. The CDR3 is 15 amino acids. The CDR3 DNA reads as TGTGCCAGCAGGGGGCAAGGGTTATCTGGAAACACCATATATTTT. The encoded protein is CASRGQGLSGNTIYF.

CDR3 residues: CASSSTGGRTGELFF. CDR3 nucleotides: TGTGCCAGCAGCTCGACAGGGGGCCGGACCGGGGAGCTGTTTTTT. The chain couples TRBV5-5 to TRBJ2-2; TRBD1 matches at 10 bases. The CDR3 totals 15 residues. V dropped 3 bases and J dropped 5; count of bases not matched to a gene: 4. CDR1 SGHKS and CDR2 YYEKEE come from the germline V gene (reference sequence).

The chain links TRBV2 to TRBJ1-2; TRBD1 matches 8 bases. After removal of 6 bases from V and 2 bases from J, the junction contained 2 bases not matched to a gene. The CDR3 length is 13 residues. CDR1 is SNHLY and CDR2 is FYNNEI in the germline V gene. CDR3 bases: TGTGCCAGCAGGGACAGGGCAAACTATGGCTACACCTTC. The encoded protein is CASRDRANYGYTF.

The chain joins TRBV6-1 to TRBJ2-3, with 8 bases matching TRBD2. Losses at the gene ends were 4 bases for V and 2 bases for J; bases not matched to a gene: 5. The CDR3 has 15 residues. The germline gives CDR1 MNHNS, CDR2 SASEGT. In DNA form, the CDR3 reads TGTGCCAGCAGTGTATTACTAGCGGACACAGATACGCAGTATTTT. It translates to CASSVLLADTDTQYF.

The chain links TRBV25-1 to TRBJ1-1; weak D call: TRBD1 (5 bases). Germline CDR1 and CDR2: MGHDK and SYGVNS. Trimming took 4 bases from V and 11 from J, leaving 14 bases between them. The CDR3 is 12 amino acids. The CDR3 sequence is CASSATGLQAFF. The CDR3, as DNA: TGTGCCAGCAGTGCAACAGGACTACAGGCTTTCTTT.

The chain recombines TRBV28 with TRBJ2-3; no reliable D call. V was pared by 5 bases and J by 1 base, with 10 bases between. This CDR3 is built from 14 residues. Per the germline V gene, CDR1 is MDHEN and CDR2 is SYDVKM. The CDR3 DNA sequence: TGTGCCAGCAGTCCCACCACGGGCACAGATACGCAGTATTTT. It encodes CASSPTTGTDTQYF.

This clone was recorded a few times. V gene TRBV5-6 combines with J gene TRBJ1-5; D is perhaps TRBD1 (5 bases). V dropped 4 bases and J dropped 2 bases, with 10 bases sitting between them. The CDR3 covers 14 residues. CDR1 is SGHDT, CDR2 YYEEEE, per germline. DNA of the CDR3: TGTGCCAGCAGCCTCGGGGGGGGCAATCAGCCCCAGCATTTT. Encoded protein: CASSLGGGNQPQHF.

There are a few counts of this clone. The rearrangement links TRBV2 to TRBJ1-1, with D possibly being TRBD1 (6 bases). CDR1 is SNHLY and CDR2 is FYNNEI in the germline V gene. This CDR3 has 14 amino acids. Trimming pared 8 bases from V and 6 bases from J, leaving 19 bases between. The CDR3 bases are TGTGCCAGCGCCCGAAGCAGGGGTGCCCCTGAAGCTTTCTTT. This translates into CASARSRGAPEAFF.

The CDR3 loop is CASSGEGYEQYF. The CDR3 DNA reads as TGTGCCAGCAGCGGGGAGGGCTACGAGCAGTACTTC. The chain recombines TRBV14 with TRBJ2-7, with TRBD2 matching over 7 bases. V lost 5 bases and J lost 3; bases outside the gene matches: 1. Germline CDR1 SGHDN, CDR2 FVKESK. The CDR3 loop spans 12 amino acids.

The sample holds a few counts of this clone. The V call is TRBV11-3, the J call TRBJ2-2, with D tentatively TRBD2 (5 bases). Trimming pared 2 bases from V and 2 bases from J, leaving 6 bases between. The CDR3 has 14 residues. The germline V gene encodes CDR1 SGHNT and CDR2 YENEEA. The CDR3 coding sequence is TGTGCCAGCAGCTTACGGGGAAACACCGGGGAGCTGTTTTTT. Amino acid sequence: CASSLRGNTGELFF.

The chain carries TRBV6-1 and TRBJ1-2; possible D gene TRBD1, 5 bases. There are 15 residues in the CDR3. Germline V gene sequence: CDR1 MNHNS, CDR2 SASEGT. The germline V and J ends were trimmed by 1 base and 5 bases, with 14 bases remaining between them. This chain's CDR3 is CASSEGGRQGYGYTF. CDR3 bases: TGTGCCAGCAGTGAAGGCGGGAGGCAGGGATATGGCTACACCTTC.

The chain couples TRBV19 to TRBJ1-5; D perhaps matches TRBD1 (5 bases). The CDR3 consists of 15 residues. Germline V gives CDR1 LNHDA, CDR2 SQIVND (reference sequence). The V end was cut by 7 bases, the J end by 4 bases, with 17 bases between. The DNA of the CDR3 is TGTGCCAGTATGGTGGACGGGGGGACGAATCAGCCCCAGCATTTT. Translation: CASMVDGGTNQPQHF.

The CDR3 protein is CASSQELSYEQYF. DNA of the CDR3: TGCGCCAGCAGCCAAGAACTGTCCTACGAGCAGTACTTC. The chain joins TRBV4-3 to TRBJ2-7; D gene uncertain. Between the trimmed V and J ends, which lost 0 bases and 1 base, there was a span of 4 bases. Germline V lookup: CDR1 LGHNA, CDR2 YSLEER. The CDR3 contains 13 residues.

This clone has just a few counts. The V and J genes are TRBV10-3 and TRBJ1-4; TRBD1 matches 7 bases. The CDR3 has 14 residues. CDR1 is ENHRY, CDR2 SYGVKD, per germline. V dropped 3 bases and J dropped 10; count of bases not matched to a gene: 8. In DNA, the CDR3 is TGTGCCATCAGTGACCCCGGACAGGCCGGAAAACTGTTTTTT. Residues: CAISDPGQAGKLFF.

The chain carries TRBV10-1 and TRBJ1-1; 12 nucleotides agree with TRBD1. Germline CDR1 reads WNHNN; CDR2 reads SYGVQD (reference sequence). The CDR3 sequence is 16 residues long. V was pared by 8 bases and J by 4 bases, with 11 bases of the junction left unmatched. The CDR3 region has the DNA TGCGCCAGCCTCTTGGGACAGGGGGCCGCCGGCACTGAAGCTTTCTTT. Translation gives CASLLGQGAAGTEAFF.

V usage is TRBV28 and J usage is TRBJ1-2, with 8 bases matching TRBD1. Germline V gene data show CDR1 as MDHEN and CDR2 as SYDVKM. The CDR3 has 15 residues. Trimming at V came to 5 bases and at J to 5 bases, leaving 10 bases not matched to a gene. CDR3 in DNA: TGTGCCAGCAGTCCAGGCGGGACAGGCAGATATGGCTACACCTTC. Protein product: CASSPGGTGRYGYTF.

Only a few counts were recorded for this clone. The genes are TRBV28 and TRBJ2-5; possible D gene TRBD1, 6 bases. Trimming cost V 10 bases and J 5 bases, with 14 bases left between them. The CDR3 totals 12 residues. Per the germline V gene, CDR1 is MDHEN and CDR2 is SYDVKM. The CDR3 loop reads CATQQGGETQYF. In DNA, the CDR3 is TGTGCCACTCAACAGGGTGGGGAGACCCAGTACTTC. Using reference TRBV28 and TRBJ2-5 for the parts outside the CDR3, the full variable domain is DVKVTQSSRYLVKRTGEKVFLECVQDMDHENMFWYRQDPGLGLRLIYFSYDVKMKEKGDIPEGYSVSREKKERFSLILESASTNQTSMYLCATQQGGETQYFGPGTRLLVL.

The sample holds a few counts of this clone. The J gene is TRBJ2-1, the V gene TRBV10-3; TRBD2 agrees at 12 bases. Germline CDR1 reads ENHRY; CDR2 reads SYGVKD. J was trimmed by 10 bases and V by 8 bases; bases with no gene match: 9. This CDR3 is 14 amino acids long. CDR3 residues: CAIRTSGASGEQFF. The CDR3 DNA reads as TGTGCCATCCGGACTAGCGGGGCCTCCGGCGAGCAGTTCTTC.

V usage is TRBV7-2 and J usage is TRBJ1-6, with TRBD1 as a possible D gene (6 bases). The germline V gene encodes CDR1 SGHTA and CDR2 FQGNSA. V was cut by 9 bases and J by 7 bases, with 10 bases left in between. This CDR3 is 12 amino acids long. In DNA, the CDR3 is TGTGCCAGTGGGACACAGAATTCACCCCTCCACTTT. It specifies CASGTQNSPLHF.

This clone was observed a few times. The rearrangement joins TRBV23-1 to TRBJ2-1; a possible D gene is TRBD1 (5 bases). TRBV23-1 is an ORF, with its function uncertain. CDR3 length: 12 amino acids. Trimming took 4 bases from V and 8 from J, leaving 9 bases between them. CDR3 sequence: CASSPTGYEQFF. In DNA form, the CDR3 reads TGCGCCAGCAGTCCCACAGGCTATGAGCAGTTCTTC.

This clone was observed a few times. The chain links TRBV6-6 to TRBJ2-7; TRBD2 might be the D (5 bases). CDR1 and CDR2 (germline): MNHNY, SVGAGI (reference sequence). The CDR3 is 12 amino acids. V lost 2 bases to trimming and J lost 7 bases, with 9 bases between them. CDR3 in DNA: TGTGCCAGCAGTTACGAGGGTAGGGAGCAGTACTTC. Translated, it gives CASSYEGREQYF.